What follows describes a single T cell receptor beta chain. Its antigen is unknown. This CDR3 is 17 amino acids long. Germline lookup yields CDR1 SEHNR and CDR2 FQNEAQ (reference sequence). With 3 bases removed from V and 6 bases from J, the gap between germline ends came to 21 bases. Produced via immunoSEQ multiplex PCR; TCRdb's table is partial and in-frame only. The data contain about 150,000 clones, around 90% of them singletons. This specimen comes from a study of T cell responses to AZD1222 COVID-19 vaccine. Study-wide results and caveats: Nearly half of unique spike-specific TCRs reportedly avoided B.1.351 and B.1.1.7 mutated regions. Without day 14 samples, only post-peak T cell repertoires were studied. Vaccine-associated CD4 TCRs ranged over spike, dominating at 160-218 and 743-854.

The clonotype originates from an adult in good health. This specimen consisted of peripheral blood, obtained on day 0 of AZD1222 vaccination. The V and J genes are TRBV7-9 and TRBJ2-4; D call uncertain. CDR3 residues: CASSFPPSGQILNIQYF. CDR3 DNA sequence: TGTGCCAGCAGCTTCCCCCCCTCCGGCCAGATACTAAACATTCAGTACTTC.